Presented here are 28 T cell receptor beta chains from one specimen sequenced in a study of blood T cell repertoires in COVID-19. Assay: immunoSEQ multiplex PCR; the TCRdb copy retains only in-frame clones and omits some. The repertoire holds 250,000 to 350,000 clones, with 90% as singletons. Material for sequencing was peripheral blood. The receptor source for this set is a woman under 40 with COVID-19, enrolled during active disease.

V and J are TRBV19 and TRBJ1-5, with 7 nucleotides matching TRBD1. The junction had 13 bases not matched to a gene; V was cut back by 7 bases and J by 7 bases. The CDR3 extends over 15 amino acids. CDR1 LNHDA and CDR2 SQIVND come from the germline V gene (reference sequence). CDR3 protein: CASKEPTGLWQPQHF. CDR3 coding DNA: TGTGCCAGTAAGGAACCGACAGGGCTCTGGCAGCCCCAGCATTTT. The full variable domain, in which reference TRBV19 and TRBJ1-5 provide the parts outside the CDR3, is DGGITQSPKYLFRKEGQNVTLSCEQNLNHDAMYWYRQDPGQGLRLIYYSQIVNDFQKGDIAEGYSVSREKKESFPLTVTSAQKNPTAFYLCASKEPTGLWQPQHFGDGTRLSIL.

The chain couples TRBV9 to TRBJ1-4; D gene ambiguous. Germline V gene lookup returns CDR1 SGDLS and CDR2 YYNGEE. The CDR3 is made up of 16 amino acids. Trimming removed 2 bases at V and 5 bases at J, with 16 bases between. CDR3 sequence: CASSVEDGVRNEKLFF. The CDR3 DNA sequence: TGTGCCAGCAGCGTCGAAGACGGGGTCCGAAATGAAAAACTGTTTTTT.

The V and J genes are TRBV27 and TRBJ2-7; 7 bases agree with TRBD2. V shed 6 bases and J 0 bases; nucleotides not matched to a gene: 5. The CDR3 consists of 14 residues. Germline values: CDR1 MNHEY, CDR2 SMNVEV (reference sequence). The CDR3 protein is CASRSGTSSYEQYF. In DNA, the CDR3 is TGTGCCAGCAGGAGCGGGACGAGCTCCTACGAGCAGTACTTC.

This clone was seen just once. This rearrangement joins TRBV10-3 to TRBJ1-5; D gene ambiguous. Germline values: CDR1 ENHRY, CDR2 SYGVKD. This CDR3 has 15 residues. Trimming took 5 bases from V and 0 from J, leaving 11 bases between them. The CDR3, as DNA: TGTGCCATCAGTCGCTGGGCCAATAGCAATCAGCCCCAGCATTTT. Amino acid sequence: CAISRWANSNQPQHF.

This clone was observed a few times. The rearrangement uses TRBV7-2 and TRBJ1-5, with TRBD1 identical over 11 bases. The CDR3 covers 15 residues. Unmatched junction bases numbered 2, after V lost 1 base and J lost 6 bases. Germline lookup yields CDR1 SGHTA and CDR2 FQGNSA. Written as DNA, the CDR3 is TGTGCCAGCAGCTTAGATGGGACAGGGGGTCAGCCCCAGCATTTT. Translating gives CASSLDGTGGQPQHF.

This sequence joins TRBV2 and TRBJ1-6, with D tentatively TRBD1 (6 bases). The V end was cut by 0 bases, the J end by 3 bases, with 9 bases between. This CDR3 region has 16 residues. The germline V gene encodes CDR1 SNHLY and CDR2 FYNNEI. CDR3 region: CASSEAGRGYNSPLHF. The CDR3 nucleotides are TGTGCCAGCAGTGAAGCGGGCAGGGGCTATAATTCACCCCTCCACTTT.

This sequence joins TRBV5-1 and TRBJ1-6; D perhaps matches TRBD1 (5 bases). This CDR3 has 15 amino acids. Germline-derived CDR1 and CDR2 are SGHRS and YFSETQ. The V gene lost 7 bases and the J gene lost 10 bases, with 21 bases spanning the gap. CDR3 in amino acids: CASSDFGGSGSPLHF. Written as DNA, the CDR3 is TGCGCCAGCTCAGATTTCGGGGGGTCGGGGTCACCCCTCCACTTT.

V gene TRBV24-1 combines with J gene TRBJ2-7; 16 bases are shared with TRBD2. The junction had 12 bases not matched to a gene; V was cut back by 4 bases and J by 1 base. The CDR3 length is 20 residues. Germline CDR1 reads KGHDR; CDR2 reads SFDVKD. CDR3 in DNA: TGTGCCACCAGTGAGGGGGTGGGACTAGCGGGAGGGAATTTTTCCTACGAGCAGTACTTC. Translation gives CATSEGVGLAGGNFSYEQYF.

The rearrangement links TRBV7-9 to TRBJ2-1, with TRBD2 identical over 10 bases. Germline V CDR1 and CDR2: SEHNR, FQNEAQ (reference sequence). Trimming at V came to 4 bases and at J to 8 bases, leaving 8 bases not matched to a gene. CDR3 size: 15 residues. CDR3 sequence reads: CASSSSGRVGHEQFF. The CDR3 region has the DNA TGTGCCAGCAGCTCGAGCGGGAGGGTCGGCCATGAGCAGTTCTTC.

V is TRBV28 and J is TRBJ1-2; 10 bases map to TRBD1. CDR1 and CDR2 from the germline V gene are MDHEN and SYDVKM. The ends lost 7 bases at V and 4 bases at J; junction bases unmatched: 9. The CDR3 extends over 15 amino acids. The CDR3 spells CASNLGQGRFYGYTF. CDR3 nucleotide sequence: TGTGCCAGCAATCTGGGACAGGGGAGGTTCTATGGCTACACCTTC.

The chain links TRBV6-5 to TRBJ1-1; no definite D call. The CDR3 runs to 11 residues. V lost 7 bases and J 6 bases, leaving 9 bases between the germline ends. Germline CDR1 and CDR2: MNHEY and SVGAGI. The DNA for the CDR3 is TGTGCCAGCATTCACTACGCTGAAGCTTTCTTT. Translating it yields CASIHYAEAFF.

The CDR3 DNA follows: TGTGCCAGCAGCTCGAGCGCGAACACCGGGGAGCTGTTTTTT. This encodes CASSSSANTGELFF. This chain uses TRBV6-4 with TRBJ2-2; D remains ambiguous. Trimming removed 6 bases from V and 0 bases from J, with 8 bases in between. The germline V gene encodes CDR1 MRHNA and CDR2 SNTAGT. The length of the CDR3 is 14 residues.

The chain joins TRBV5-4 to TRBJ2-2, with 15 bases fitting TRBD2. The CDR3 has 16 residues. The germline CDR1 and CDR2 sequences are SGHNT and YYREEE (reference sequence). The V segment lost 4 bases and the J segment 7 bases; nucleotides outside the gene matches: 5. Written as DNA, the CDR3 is TGTGCCAGCAGCGAGGGACTAGCGGGAGGTTTCGGGGAGCTGTTTTTT. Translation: CASSEGLAGGFGELFF.

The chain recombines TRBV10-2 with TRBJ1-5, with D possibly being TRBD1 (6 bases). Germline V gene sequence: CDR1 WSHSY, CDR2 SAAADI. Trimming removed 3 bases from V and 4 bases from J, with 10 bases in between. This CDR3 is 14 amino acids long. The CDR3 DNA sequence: TGCGCCAGCAGTGACAGGGGTCGAAATCAGCCCCAGCATTTT. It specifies CASSDRGRNQPQHF.

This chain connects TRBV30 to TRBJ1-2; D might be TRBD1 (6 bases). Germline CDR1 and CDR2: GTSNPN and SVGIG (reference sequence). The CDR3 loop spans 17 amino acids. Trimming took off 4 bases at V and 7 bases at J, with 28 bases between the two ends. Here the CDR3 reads CAWTGAGKVGPDRGYTF. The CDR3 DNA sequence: TGTGCCTGGACAGGGGCAGGCAAGGTGGGGCCTGATCGTGGCTACACCTTC.

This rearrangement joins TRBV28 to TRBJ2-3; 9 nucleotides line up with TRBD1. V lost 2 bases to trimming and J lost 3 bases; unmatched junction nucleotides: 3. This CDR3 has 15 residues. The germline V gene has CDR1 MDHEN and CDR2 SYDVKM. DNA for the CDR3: TGTGCCAGCAGTTTAAGGACAGGGGAAACAGATACGCAGTATTTT. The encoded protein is CASSLRTGETDTQYF.

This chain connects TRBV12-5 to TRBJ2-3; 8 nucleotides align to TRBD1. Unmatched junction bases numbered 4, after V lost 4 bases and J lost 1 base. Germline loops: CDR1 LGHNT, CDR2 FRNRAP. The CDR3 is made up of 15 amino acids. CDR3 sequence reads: CASGSGQGGTDTQYF. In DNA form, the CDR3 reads TGTGCTAGTGGTTCAGGACAGGGCGGCACAGATACGCAGTATTTT.

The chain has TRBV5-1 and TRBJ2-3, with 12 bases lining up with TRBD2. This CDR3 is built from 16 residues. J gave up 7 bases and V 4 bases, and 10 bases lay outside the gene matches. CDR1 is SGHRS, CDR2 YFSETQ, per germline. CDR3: CASSPRTSGETYTQYF. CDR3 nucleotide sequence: TGCGCCAGCAGCCCTCGGACTAGCGGGGAAACTTATACGCAGTATTTT.

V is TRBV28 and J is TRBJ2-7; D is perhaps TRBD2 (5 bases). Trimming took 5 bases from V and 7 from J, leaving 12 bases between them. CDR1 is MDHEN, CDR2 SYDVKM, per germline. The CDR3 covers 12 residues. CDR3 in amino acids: CASSTGPGEQYF. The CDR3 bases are TGTGCCAGCAGTACTGGTCCGGGGGAGCAGTACTTC.

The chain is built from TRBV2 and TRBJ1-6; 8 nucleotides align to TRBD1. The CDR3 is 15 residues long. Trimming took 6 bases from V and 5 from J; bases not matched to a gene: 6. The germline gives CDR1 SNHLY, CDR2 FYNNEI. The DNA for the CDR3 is TGTGCCAGCAGAAAGACAGGGGATAATAATTCACCCCTCCACTTT. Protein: CASRKTGDNNSPLHF.

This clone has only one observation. The CDR3 region is CASSRTGKNGYTF. The CDR3, as DNA: TGTGCCAGCAGTCGGACAGGGAAGAATGGCTACACCTTC. This chain uses TRBV12-3 or TRBV12-4 with TRBJ1-2; 8 bases align to TRBD1. CDR3 length: 13 amino acids. With 5 bases clipped from V and 6 bases from J, the junction kept 5 bases outside the gene matches.

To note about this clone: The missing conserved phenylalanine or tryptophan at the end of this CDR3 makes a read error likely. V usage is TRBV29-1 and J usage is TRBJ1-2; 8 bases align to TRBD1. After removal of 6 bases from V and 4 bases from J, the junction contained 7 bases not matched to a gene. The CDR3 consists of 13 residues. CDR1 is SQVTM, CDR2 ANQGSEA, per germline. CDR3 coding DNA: TGCAGCGTCTCCGGACAGGGCGTCTATGGCTACACCCTC. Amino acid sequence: CSVSGQGVYGYTL.

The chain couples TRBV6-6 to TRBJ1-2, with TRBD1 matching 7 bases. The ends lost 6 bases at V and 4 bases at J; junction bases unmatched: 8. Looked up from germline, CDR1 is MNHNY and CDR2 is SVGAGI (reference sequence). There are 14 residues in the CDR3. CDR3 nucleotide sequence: TGTGCCAGCAGCCCGACAGGGTATAGCTATGGCTACACCTTC. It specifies CASSPTGYSYGYTF.

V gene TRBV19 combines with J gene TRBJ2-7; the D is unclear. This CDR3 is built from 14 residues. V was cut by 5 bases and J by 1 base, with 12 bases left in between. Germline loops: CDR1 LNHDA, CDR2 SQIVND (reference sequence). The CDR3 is CASSWSSESYEQYF. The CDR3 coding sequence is TGTGCCAGTAGTTGGAGTAGTGAGTCCTACGAGCAGTACTTC.

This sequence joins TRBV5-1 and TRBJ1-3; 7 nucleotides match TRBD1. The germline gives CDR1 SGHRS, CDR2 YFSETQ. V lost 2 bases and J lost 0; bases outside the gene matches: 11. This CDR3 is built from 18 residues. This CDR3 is CASSLTSGTAFSGNTIYF. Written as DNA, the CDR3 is TGCGCCAGCAGCTTAACTTCCGGGACAGCGTTCTCTGGAAACACCATATATTTT.

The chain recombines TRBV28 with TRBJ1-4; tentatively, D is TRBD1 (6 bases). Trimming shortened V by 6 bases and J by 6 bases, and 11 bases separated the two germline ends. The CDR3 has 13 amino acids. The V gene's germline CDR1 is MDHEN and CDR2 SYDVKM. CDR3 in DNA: TGTGCCAGCAGGATAGGGGGAGATGAAAAACTGTTTTTT. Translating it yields CASRIGGDEKLFF.

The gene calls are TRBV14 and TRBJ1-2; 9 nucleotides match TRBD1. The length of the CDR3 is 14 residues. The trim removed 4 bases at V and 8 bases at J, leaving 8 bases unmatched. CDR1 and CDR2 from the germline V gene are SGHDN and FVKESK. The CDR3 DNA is TGTGCCAGCAGCCCCGGGACAGGGCCGGAAGGCTACACCTTC. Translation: CASSPGTGPEGYTF.

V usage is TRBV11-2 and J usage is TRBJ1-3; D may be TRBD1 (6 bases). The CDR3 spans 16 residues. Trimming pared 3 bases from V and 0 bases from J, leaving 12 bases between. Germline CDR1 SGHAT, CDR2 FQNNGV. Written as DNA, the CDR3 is TGTGCCAGCAGCTTCCTCACAGGGAGCTCTGGAAACACCATATATTTT. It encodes CASSFLTGSSGNTIYF.